This T cell receptor (beta chain) came from a study of regulatory T cells in long-lasting Graves disease. Construction of the TCR beta libraries employed iRepertoire HTBI primers in conjunction with Arm-PCR of CDR3 regions. TCRdb reanalysed the multiplex PCR reads using MiXCR and keeps one entry per CDR3 protein. The sample carries around 250,000 distinct CDR3 sequences, roughly 18% recorded once. As for this clonotype: The junction and the germline gene differ at one end; a read error may be behind it.

Stated time point: newly diagnosed GD, antithyroid drugs for less than 3 months. PBMC-derived RNA was used for the TCR library. CDR3 length: 13 amino acids. Germline-derived CDR1 and CDR2 are SSHAT and FNYEAQ (reference sequence). This sample also appeared in a second study, on T cells in Graves' hyperthyroidism and ophthalmopathy. That work contributes: Carried out on the TCR CDR3, a first-round RT-PCR used the HTBI primer set.

The chain couples TRBV7-7 to TRBJ2-5; possible D gene TRBD1, 5 bases. This clonotype originated in a woman under 40 with Graves disease. Sample: peripheral blood mononuclear cells (PBMCs), taken at new diagnosis, from a patient treated with antithyroid drugs. DNA for the CDR3: TGTGCTAGCACCCCCCGGGCAGGGGAGACCCAGTACTTC. Translation gives CASTPRAGETQYF. Combining the CDR3 with reference TRBV7-7 and TRBJ2-5 gives the whole variable domain GAGVSQSPRYKVTKRGQDVTLRCDPISSHATLYWYQQALGQGPEFLTYFNYEAQPDKSGLPSDRFSAERPEGSISTLTIQRTEQRDSAMYRCASTPRAGETQYFGPGTRLLVL.